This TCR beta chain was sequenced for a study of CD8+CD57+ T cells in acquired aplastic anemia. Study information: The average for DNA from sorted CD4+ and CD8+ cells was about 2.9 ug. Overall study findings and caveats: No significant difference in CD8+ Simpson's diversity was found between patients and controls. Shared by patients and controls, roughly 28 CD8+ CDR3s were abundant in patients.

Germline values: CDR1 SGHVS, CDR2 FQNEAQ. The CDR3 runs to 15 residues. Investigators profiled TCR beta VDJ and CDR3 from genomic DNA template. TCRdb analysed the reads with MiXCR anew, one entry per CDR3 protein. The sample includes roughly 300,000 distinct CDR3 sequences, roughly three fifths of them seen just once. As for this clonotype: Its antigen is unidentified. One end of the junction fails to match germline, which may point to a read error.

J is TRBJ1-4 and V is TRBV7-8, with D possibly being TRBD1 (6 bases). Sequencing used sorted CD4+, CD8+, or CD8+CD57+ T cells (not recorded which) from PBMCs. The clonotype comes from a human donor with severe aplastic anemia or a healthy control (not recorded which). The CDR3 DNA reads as TGTGCCAGTAGCTTACAGGGAAGTAGTCGAGAAAGACTGTTTTTT. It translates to CASSLQGSSRERLFF. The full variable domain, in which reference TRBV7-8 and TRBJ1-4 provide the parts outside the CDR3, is GAGVSQSPRYKVAKRGQDVALRCDPISGHVSLFWYQQALGQGPEFLTYFQNEAQLDKSGLPSDRFFAERPEGSVSTLKIQRTQQEDSAVYLCASSLQGSSRERLFFGSGTQLSVL.